This entry lists 24 T cell receptor beta chains sequenced from one sample in a study of Graves' ophthalmopathy and Graves' hyperthyroidism. The authors amplified TCR beta CDR3 regions, and they did so from RNA transcripts for repertoire sequencing. First-round RT-PCR employed HTBI primers, with a second-round multiplex PCR after it. TCRdb independently ran MiXCR on the multiplex PCR reads; one entry per CDR3 protein. The repertoire holds 1 million to 1.3 million distinct CDR3 sequences, with roughly two fifths as singletons. Sequencing input: peripheral blood or thyroid tissue (not recorded which). The receptor set was obtained from an adult man with Graves' hyperthyroidism.

The chain links TRBV4-1 to TRBJ1-1, with TRBD1 as a possible D gene (5 bases). Trimming stripped 1 base from V and 0 bases from J, with 12 bases between. The CDR3 loop spans 16 amino acids. From germline, CDR1 is MGHRA and CDR2 YSYEKL. The chain's CDR3 is CASSQGGVFMNTEAFF. CDR3 sequence (DNA): TGCGCCAGCAGCCAAGGGGGGGTATTCATGAACACTGAAGCTTTCTTT.

This clonotype has a count of ten or more. The chain combines TRBV19 with TRBJ1-5; no firm D call. Trimming removed 8 bases from V and 2 bases from J, with 10 bases in between. Germline V gene sequence: CDR1 LNHDA, CDR2 SQIVND (reference sequence). The CDR3 totals 13 residues. This CDR3 reads CASAGKGNQPQHF. CDR3 coding DNA: TGTGCCAGTGCGGGGAAAGGCAATCAGCCCCAGCATTTT. The full variable domain, its missing parts supplied by reference TRBV19 and TRBJ1-5, is DGGITQSPKYLFRKEGQNVTLSCEQNLNHDAMYWYRQDPGQGLRLIYYSQIVNDFQKGDIAEGYSVSREKKESFPLTVTSAQKNPTAFYLCASAGKGNQPQHFGDGTRLSIL.

J is TRBJ1-1 and V is TRBV12-3 or TRBV12-4; 10 bases map to TRBD1. V was pared by 4 bases and J by 10 bases, with 9 bases of the junction left unmatched. The CDR3 has 14 amino acids. CDR3 nucleotide sequence: TGTGCCAGCAGTTACTCCGACAGGGGGCTCGGAGCTTTCTTT. Protein product: CASSYSDRGLGAFF.

Only a few counts were recorded for this clonotype. CDR3 in DNA: TGTGCCAGCAGTTGGGGACAGGGGGCCGGACCCCTCCACTTT. This encodes CASSWGQGAGPLHF. The chain links TRBV27 to TRBJ1-6; 12 nucleotides agree with TRBD1. The trim removed 4 bases at V and 12 bases at J, leaving 4 bases unmatched. The length of the CDR3 is 14 residues. Germline assignment: CDR1 MNHEY and CDR2 SMNVEV (reference sequence).

Many counts were recorded for this clonotype. The chain has TRBV4-3 and TRBJ1-6; D is possibly TRBD1 (5 bases). Germline V gene sequence: CDR1 LGHNA, CDR2 YSLEER. The V end lost 1 base, the J end lost 9 bases, and 13 bases lay between the germline ends. The CDR3 contains 15 residues. The CDR3 loop is CASSQGGGGGSPLHF. In DNA form, the CDR3 reads TGCGCCAGCAGCCAAGGGGGGGGAGGTGGTTCACCCCTCCACTTT.

The genes are TRBV30 and TRBJ1-5, with TRBD1 as a possible D gene (5 bases). CDR1 and CDR2 (germline): GTSNPN, SVGIG (reference sequence). V gave up 2 bases and J gave up 5 bases, with 10 bases separating them. The CDR3 length is 13 residues. The CDR3 reads CAWSSGSDQPQHF. CDR3 sequence (DNA): TGTGCCTGGAGTTCAGGGTCTGATCAGCCCCAGCATTTT.

This clonotype was observed at least ten times. This chain joins TRBV19 and TRBJ1-5; no firm D call. The CDR3 has 16 residues. Germline V gives CDR1 LNHDA, CDR2 SQIVND (reference sequence). The germline V and J ends were trimmed by 5 bases and 2 bases, with 16 bases remaining between them. In nucleotides, the CDR3 is TGTGCCAGTAGTCGTATGGCACAGAACCGCAATCAGCCCCAGCATTTT. The encoded protein is CASSRMAQNRNQPQHF. Full variable domain (rest looked up from reference TRBV19 and TRBJ1-5): DGGITQSPKYLFRKEGQNVTLSCEQNLNHDAMYWYRQDPGQGLRLIYYSQIVNDFQKGDIAEGYSVSREKKESFPLTVTSAQKNPTAFYLCASSRMAQNRNQPQHFGDGTRLSIL.

The V call is TRBV19, the J call TRBJ2-3; D is perhaps TRBD1 (5 bases). CDR3 length equals 15 residues. Trimming cost V 4 bases and J 0 bases, with 11 bases left between them. Germline V gives CDR1 LNHDA, CDR2 SQIVND (reference sequence). The CDR3 DNA reads as TGTGCCAGTAGTACGATGGGGCAGAGCACAGATACGCAGTATTTT. As protein: CASSTMGQSTDTQYF.

This clonotype was found many times. The rearrangement joins TRBV7-9 to TRBJ2-7, with a possible D match to TRBD2 (5 bases). Germline CDR1 and CDR2: SEHNR and FQNEAQ (reference sequence). V was shortened by 8 bases and J by 2 bases, with 10 bases between the two germline ends. The CDR3 covers 12 residues. CDR3 nucleotide sequence: TGTGCCAGCCGCGGGCAGGCCTACGAGCAGTACTTC. It yields the protein CASRGQAYEQYF.

This clonotype was picked up many times. The rearrangement uses TRBV20-1 and TRBJ2-2, with TRBD1 identical over 7 bases. This CDR3 spans 14 amino acids. Germline V CDR1 and CDR2: DFQATT, SNEGSKA (reference sequence). V lost 5 bases and J lost 7; bases outside the gene matches: 10. The CDR3 DNA sequence: TGCAGTGCTTCCCGTGAGGGGGCGCGCGGGGAGCTGTTTTTT. Encoded protein: CSASREGARGELFF.

The table lists this clonotype with many counts. The V and J genes are TRBV5-1 and TRBJ2-7, with TRBD1 as a possible D gene (6 bases). CDR3 length equals 13 residues. CDR1 and CDR2 from the germline V gene are SGHRS and YFSETQ. V lost 4 bases and J lost 3, with 11 bases in between. The CDR3 DNA sequence: TGCGCCAGCAGCGGGGACAACTACTACGAGCAGTACTTC. Residues: CASSGDNYYEQYF.

As regards this clonotype: This may stem from a read error, because a much larger clone lies one nucleotide away. The chain is built from TRBV14 and TRBJ1-1; unclear D gene. The CDR3 is made up of 12 amino acids. Germline V gene data show CDR1 as SGHDN and CDR2 as FVKESK. Trimming removed 2 bases from V and 7 bases from J, with 8 bases in between. The CDR3 sequence: CASSQRYSEAFF. CDR3 nucleotides: TGTGCCAGCAGCCAAAGGTATAGTGAAGCTTTCTTT.

The rearrangement joins TRBV7-7 to TRBJ2-5; D possibly corresponds to TRBD2 (6 bases). Germline V gives CDR1 SSHAT, CDR2 FNYEAQ (reference sequence). The CDR3 runs to 15 residues. Deletions cut 2 bases from V and 2 bases from J, with 12 bases between. The CDR3 nucleotides read TGTGCCAGCAGCTTAAGCACCGGGACTCAAGAGACCCAGTACTTC. It is translated as CASSLSTGTQETQYF. Variable domain in full (rest from reference TRBV7-7 and TRBJ2-5): GAGVSQSPRYKVTKRGQDVTLRCDPISSHATLYWYQQALGQGPEFLTYFNYEAQPDKSGLPSDRFSAERPEGSISTLTIQRTEQRDSAMYRCASSLSTGTQETQYFGPGTRLLVL.

The chain links TRBV7-2 to TRBJ2-7; D remains unclear. V was clipped by 5 bases and J by 3 bases, with 14 bases between them. Germline CDR1 reads SGHTA; CDR2 reads FQGNSA. This CDR3 contains 14 residues. The CDR3 reads CASSLQTWGYEQYF. The CDR3 bases are TGTGCCAGCAGCCTTCAGACATGGGGCTACGAGCAGTACTTC.

Concerning this clonotype itself: A single base separates this from a much larger clone, so it may be a read error. The V and J genes are TRBV19 and TRBJ1-2; D remains ambiguous. Germline lookup yields CDR1 LNHDA and CDR2 SQIVND (reference sequence). The CDR3 consists of 13 residues. In DNA form, the CDR3 reads TGTGCCAGGAGTATCAGATATGCGTATGGCTACACCTTC. Protein product: CARSIRYAYGYTF. Using reference TRBV19 and TRBJ1-2 for the parts outside the CDR3, the full variable domain is DGGITQSPKYLFRKEGQNVTLSCEQNLNHDAMYWYRQDPGQGLRLIYYSQIVNDFQKGDIAEGYSVSREKKESFPLTVTSAQKNPTAFYLCARSIRYAYGYTFGSGTRLTVV.

The rearrangement joins TRBV28 to TRBJ1-5, with 7 bases fitting TRBD1. The CDR3 runs 17 residues. Looked up from germline, CDR1 is MDHEN and CDR2 is SYDVKM. Trimming took 2 bases from V and 0 from J; bases not matched to a gene: 7. The CDR3 DNA reads as TGTGCCAGCAGTTTAAAGGGACAGCCATATAGCAATCAGCCCCAGCATTTT. Protein sequence: CASSLKGQPYSNQPQHF.

This clonotype was observed many times. CDR3 DNA: TGCGCCAGCAGCTCACAGGGGTTGGACTATGGCTACACCTTC. It is translated as CASSSQGLDYGYTF. The chain is built from TRBV5-1 and TRBJ1-2, with 7 bases that match TRBD1. The J segment lost 3 bases and the V segment lost 3 bases, leaving 5 bases of the junction unmatched. The V gene's germline CDR1 is SGHRS and CDR2 YFSETQ. This CDR3 region has 14 residues.

V is TRBV12-3 or TRBV12-4 and J is TRBJ1-2; D is unresolved. Trimming shortened V by 5 bases and J by 7 bases, and 11 bases separated the two germline ends. The CDR3 covers 12 residues. CDR3 nucleotides: TGTGCCAGCAGTCCACGGCGTTCTGGCTACACCTTC. Amino acid sequence: CASSPRRSGYTF.

This clonotype was counted at least ten times. The chain has TRBV7-9 and TRBJ1-4, with D possibly being TRBD1 (6 bases). This CDR3 comprises 14 residues. V shed 5 bases and J shed 8 bases, with 15 bases lying between them. Germline assignment: CDR1 SEHNR and CDR2 FQNEAQ (reference sequence). The CDR3 nucleotides read TGTGCCAGCAGCACCAAACAGGGAAGCGAAAAACTGTTTTTT. Amino acid sequence: CASSTKQGSEKLFF.

About this clonotype: A single base separates this from a much larger clone, so it may be a read error. The gene calls are TRBV20-1 and TRBJ2-2, with 11 bases that match TRBD2. The V gene end was trimmed by 0 bases and the J gene end by 6 bases; junction bases not matched to a gene: 3. There are 15 residues in the CDR3. Germline CDR1 reads DFQATT; CDR2 reads SNEGSKA (reference sequence). CDR3 in amino acids: CSARELAGDAGELFF. In DNA, the CDR3 is TGCAGTGCTAGAGAACTAGCGGGAGACGCCGGGGAGCTGTTTTTT.

The table lists this clonotype with many counts. The chain is built from TRBV12-3 or TRBV12-4 and TRBJ1-4; D gene uncertain. V shed 0 bases and J shed 8 bases, with 7 bases lying between them. The CDR3 is 13 residues long. The DNA for the CDR3 is TGTGCCAGCAGTTTAGCGATGCGGGAAAAACTGTTTTTT. Its translation: CASSLAMREKLFF.

This clonotype was counted ten times or more. The gene calls are TRBV4-3 and TRBJ2-7; 8 bases agree with TRBD1. From germline, CDR1 is LGHNA and CDR2 YSLEER. V dropped 3 bases and J dropped 3; count of bases not matched to a gene: 1. The CDR3 totals 13 residues. CDR3 sequence reads: CASSHDRGYEQYF. The CDR3 bases are TGCGCCAGCAGCCATGACAGGGGCTACGAGCAGTACTTC.

Turning to this clonotype: With a much larger clone just one base away, this may be a read error. The chain combines TRBV4-2 with TRBJ1-6, with a tentative D call TRBD1 (5 bases). Germline assignment: CDR1 LGHNA and CDR2 YNFKEQ. There are 14 residues in the CDR3. The CDR3 DNA sequence: TGTGCCAGCAGCCAGCCGGGGGTTAATCCACCCCTCCACTTT. The encoded protein is CASSQPGVNPPLHF.

This clonotype was seen more than once but under ten times. V and J are TRBV25-1 and TRBJ2-3; the match to TRBD2 covers 8 bases. CDR1 and CDR2 (germline): MGHDK, SYGVNS. The length of the CDR3 is 15 residues. The ends lost 3 bases at V and 1 base at J; junction bases unmatched: 3. CDR3 DNA: TGTGCCAGCAGTGATACTAGCGGACGCACAGATACGCAGTATTTT. Its protein product is CASSDTSGRTDTQYF.